One sample yielded the 27 T cell receptor beta chains listed below, sequenced in a study of shared clonotypes between healthy human individuals. Clones were sequenced by immunoSEQ multiplex PCR, and TCRdb holds only the in-frame ones, with some missing. The sample has approximately 500,000 clones, more than 65% seen once; the top ten hold around 13%. Material for sequencing was PBMCs. All receptors derive from a woman aged 40-49 years in good health. Some clones in this sample may be carry-over from other donors' samples.

The chain recombines TRBV29-1 with TRBJ2-3; possibly TRBD1 for D (5 bases). The CDR3 is 12 residues long. Germline loops: CDR1 SQVTM, CDR2 ANQGSEA. Trimming removed 7 bases at V and 1 base at J, with 9 bases between. The CDR3 DNA sequence: TGCAGCGGGACACAGGGCACAGATACGCAGTATTTT. Its translation: CSGTQGTDTQYF.

This clone showed up just a few times. The chain carries TRBV28 and TRBJ2-3; weak D call: TRBD2 (5 bases). V was trimmed by 4 bases and J by 2 bases, leaving 16 bases between them. Germline V CDR1 and CDR2: MDHEN, SYDVKM. CDR3 length equals 16 residues. CDR3 in DNA: TGTGCCAGCAGTTCGGGCCCCCGGAGGTACACAGATACGCAGTATTTT. It yields the protein CASSSGPRRYTDTQYF. Full variable domain (missing parts from reference TRBV28 and TRBJ2-3): DVKVTQSSRYLVKRTGEKVFLECVQDMDHENMFWYRQDPGLGLRLIYFSYDVKMKEKGDIPEGYSVSREKKERFSLILESASTNQTSMYLCASSSGPRRYTDTQYFGPGTRLTVL.

This chain uses TRBV7-2 with TRBJ2-7, with D perhaps TRBD2 (5 bases). Germline lookup yields CDR1 SGHTA and CDR2 FQGNSA. CDR3 length: 13 amino acids. Trimming stripped 5 bases from V and 2 bases from J, with 10 bases between. CDR3 coding DNA: TGTGCCAGCAGCCCTGGACTCACCTACGAGCAGTACTTC. Translation gives CASSPGLTYEQYF.

The J gene is TRBJ2-1, the V gene TRBV5-1, with TRBD2 identical over 7 bases. Germline assignment: CDR1 SGHRS and CDR2 YFSETQ. Trimming at V came to 6 bases and at J to 0 bases, leaving 6 bases not matched to a gene. The length of the CDR3 is 15 residues. CDR3 sequence: CASNPTSSSYNEQFF. In DNA form, the CDR3 reads TGCGCCAGCAACCCGACTAGCAGCTCCTACAATGAGCAGTTCTTC. Supplemented by reference TRBV5-1 and TRBJ2-1, the full variable domain reads KAGVTQTPRYLIKTRGQQVTLSCSPISGHRSVSWYQQTPGQGLQFLFEYFSETQRNKGNFPGRFSGRQFSNSRSEMNVSTLELGDSALYLCASNPTSSSYNEQFFGPGTRLTVL.

The chain employs TRBV5-1 and TRBJ1-5, with unresolved D. CDR1 SGHRS and CDR2 YFSETQ come from the germline V gene. The CDR3 is 15 residues long. The germline V and J ends were trimmed by 4 bases and 4 bases, with 15 bases remaining between them. The CDR3 sequence: CASSASGLYNQPQHF. The CDR3 region has the DNA TGCGCCAGCAGCGCGTCCGGGCTATATAATCAGCCCCAGCATTTT. Supplemented by reference TRBV5-1 and TRBJ1-5, the full variable domain reads KAGVTQTPRYLIKTRGQQVTLSCSPISGHRSVSWYQQTPGQGLQFLFEYFSETQRNKGNFPGRFSGRQFSNSRSEMNVSTLELGDSALYLCASSASGLYNQPQHFGDGTRLSIL.

The rearrangement joins TRBV7-2 to TRBJ1-5, with no clear D. Germline CDR1 SGHTA, CDR2 FQGNSA. The V and J ends lost 5 bases and 3 bases respectively, with 14 bases between them. This CDR3 is 15 amino acids long. The CDR3 loop is CASSQVARYNQPQHF. For the CDR3, the DNA is TGTGCCAGCAGCCAAGTCGCACGCTACAATCAGCCCCAGCATTTT.

The rearrangement uses TRBV7-9 and TRBJ2-3; D may be TRBD2 (6 bases). V lost 5 bases to trimming and J lost 0 bases, with 9 bases between them. Germline lookup yields CDR1 SEHNR and CDR2 FQNEAQ (reference sequence). The length of the CDR3 is 14 residues. In nucleotides, the CDR3 is TGTGCCAGCAGCCCCAGCGGGAGCACAGATACGCAGTATTTT. Its protein is CASSPSGSTDTQYF.

The V and J genes are TRBV19 and TRBJ2-5; D not certain. Germline V gene lookup returns CDR1 LNHDA and CDR2 SQIVND (reference sequence). CDR3 length: 13 amino acids. Trimming took off 5 bases at V and 2 bases at J, with 9 bases between the two ends. The CDR3 region is CASSAGRQETQYF. Here the CDR3 DNA reads TGTGCCAGTAGTGCAGGAAGACAAGAGACCCAGTACTTC.

The chain employs TRBV2 and TRBJ2-5, with D maybe TRBD1 (6 bases). The CDR3 is made up of 12 amino acids. CDR1 is SNHLY and CDR2 is FYNNEI in the germline V gene. The ends were cut back, 8 bases at V and 4 bases at J, with 11 bases in the middle. CDR3 residues: CASGLGGETQYF. CDR3 in DNA: TGTGCCAGCGGCCTAGGGGGAGAGACCCAGTACTTC. Complete variable domain (other parts from reference TRBV2 and TRBJ2-5): EPEVTQTPSHQVTQMGQEVILRCVPISNHLYFYWYRQILGQKVEFLVSFYNNEISEKSEIFDDQFSVERPDGSNFTLKIRSTKLEDSAMYFCASGLGGETQYFGPGTRLLVL.

This rearrangement joins TRBV28 to TRBJ1-5; D might be TRBD1 (6 bases). The CDR3 is made up of 15 amino acids. Trimming took off 5 bases at V and 4 bases at J, with 15 bases between the two ends. Germline V gene sequence: CDR1 MDHEN, CDR2 SYDVKM. The CDR3 region has the DNA TGTGCCAGCAGTCCTAGGGGGGGTTGGAATCAGCCCCAGCATTTT. Amino acids: CASSPRGGWNQPQHF. Looking up the rest from reference TRBV28 and TRBJ1-5 gives the full variable domain: DVKVTQSSRYLVKRTGEKVFLECVQDMDHENMFWYRQDPGLGLRLIYFSYDVKMKEKGDIPEGYSVSREKKERFSLILESASTNQTSMYLCASSPRGGWNQPQHFGDGTRLSIL.

The V call is TRBV5-1, the J call TRBJ1-3, with 7 bases identical to TRBD1. Unmatched junction bases numbered 9, after V lost 4 bases and J lost 2 bases. The CDR3 covers 16 residues. From germline, CDR1 is SGHRS and CDR2 YFSETQ. This CDR3 is CASSRGQSNPGNTIYF. CDR3 nucleotide sequence: TGCGCCAGCAGCCGGGGACAGAGTAACCCTGGAAACACCATATATTTT.

This clone showed up just a few times. This chain joins TRBV2 and TRBJ2-7; TRBD1 might be the D (5 bases). Deletions cut 4 bases from V and 4 bases from J, with 17 bases between. This CDR3 is built from 15 residues. Germline lookup yields CDR1 SNHLY and CDR2 FYNNEI. CDR3 bases: TGTGCCAGCAGTGTTGAAAGTAGGGGTGGGTACGAGCAGTACTTC. It yields the protein CASSVESRGGYEQYF.

The chain joins TRBV7-2 to TRBJ2-7; 9 bases map to TRBD1. The trim removed 5 bases at V and 5 bases at J, leaving 7 bases unmatched. Germline CDR1 reads SGHTA; CDR2 reads FQGNSA. The CDR3 is 14 residues long. CDR3 protein: CASSPGTGRHEQYF. The CDR3 DNA reads TGTGCCAGCAGCCCCGGGACAGGGAGGCACGAGCAGTACTTC.

The chain links TRBV5-1 to TRBJ2-1; D gene uncertain. The V gene's germline CDR1 is SGHRS and CDR2 YFSETQ. The CDR3 loop spans 11 amino acids. V lost 0 bases and J lost 8, with 3 bases in between. The CDR3 here is CASSLDYEQFF. The CDR3 bases are TGCGCCAGCAGCTTGGACTATGAGCAGTTCTTC.

This clone was observed a few times. This chain connects TRBV29-1 to TRBJ2-7; no clear D gene. V lost 5 bases and J 2 bases, leaving 7 bases between the germline ends. Germline loops: CDR1 SQVTM, CDR2 ANQGSEA. The CDR3 is made up of 11 amino acids. The CDR3 reads CSVTGPYEQYF. CDR3 nucleotide sequence: TGCAGCGTTACGGGCCCCTACGAGCAGTACTTC.

This clone has a handful of counts. This CDR3 reads CASSRGGPSTDTQYF. The CDR3 DNA is TGCGCCAGCAGCCGCGGAGGCCCTAGCACAGATACGCAGTATTTT. V is TRBV4-3 and J is TRBJ2-3, with a possible D match to TRBD2 (5 bases). V lost 4 bases to trimming and J lost 0 bases, with 11 bases between them. This CDR3 contains 15 residues. Germline V gene lookup returns CDR1 LGHNA and CDR2 YSLEER.

The chain carries TRBV21-1 and TRBJ2-4; no DNA check was done on the table's D call, TRBD1. TRBV21-1 is annotated as a pseudogene. The CDR3 sequence is 14 residues long. CDR3 nucleotide sequence: TGTGCCAGCAGCTTGCAGGGGGCCCAGGGCATTCAGTACTTC. Amino acid sequence: CASSLQGAQGIQYF.

The chain is built from TRBV7-3 and TRBJ2-7; D is ambiguous. With 7 bases removed from V and 2 bases from J, the gap between germline ends came to 9 bases. This CDR3 is 12 amino acids long. The V gene's germline CDR1 is SGHTA and CDR2 FQGTGA. Here the CDR3 reads CASTQLAYEQYF. CDR3 coding DNA: TGTGCCAGCACCCAACTCGCCTACGAGCAGTACTTC.

This clone was detected a few times. The chain carries TRBV15 and TRBJ2-7; tentative D call: TRBD2 (6 bases). This CDR3 region has 13 residues. Between the trimmed V and J ends, which lost 1 base and 6 bases, there was a span of 10 bases. Per germline, CDR1 LNHNV and CDR2 YYDKDF (reference sequence). In DNA form, the CDR3 reads TGTGCCACCAGCAGAGGGTTGGGAGGCGAGCAGTACTTC. This codes for CATSRGLGGEQYF.

The rearrangement joins TRBV11-2 to TRBJ2-5, with no clear D. Trimming took off 5 bases at V and 0 bases at J, with 7 bases between the two ends. The length of the CDR3 is 13 residues. The V gene's germline CDR1 is SGHAT and CDR2 FQNNGV. The CDR3 coding sequence is TGTGCCAGCAGCCGTTCGGACCAAGAGACCCAGTACTTC. Its translation is CASSRSDQETQYF.

V gene TRBV14 combines with J gene TRBJ2-1, with D maybe TRBD2 (5 bases). V was shortened by 1 base and J by 4 bases, with 14 bases between the two germline ends. The CDR3 consists of 16 residues. Germline assignment: CDR1 SGHDN and CDR2 FVKESK. The CDR3 nucleotides read TGTGCCAGCAGCCAAGGAGGAGGCTTGGGATACAATGAGCAGTTCTTC. Its protein is CASSQGGGLGYNEQFF.

The rearrangement links TRBV2 to TRBJ2-3, with D uncertain. The germline CDR1 and CDR2 sequences are SNHLY and FYNNEI. The ends were cut back, 4 bases at V and 0 bases at J, with 5 bases in the middle. The CDR3 is made up of 13 amino acids. CDR3 residues: CASSGESTDTQYF. CDR3 DNA: TGTGCCAGCAGTGGTGAGAGCACAGATACGCAGTATTTT.

V gene TRBV28 combines with J gene TRBJ2-3; a possible D gene is TRBD1 (6 bases). V was trimmed by 6 bases and J by 1 base, leaving 11 bases between them. In germline, CDR1 is MDHEN, CDR2 SYDVKM. The CDR3 extends over 14 amino acids. The CDR3 bases are TGTGCCAGCAGGGCAGGGGCATGCACAGATACGCAGTATTTT. This codes for CASRAGACTDTQYF. The variable domain in full, completed from reference TRBV28 and TRBJ2-3, reads DVKVTQSSRYLVKRTGEKVFLECVQDMDHENMFWYRQDPGLGLRLIYFSYDVKMKEKGDIPEGYSVSREKKERFSLILESASTNQTSMYLCASRAGACTDTQYFGPGTRLTVL.

The V gene is TRBV7-2, the J gene TRBJ2-7; either TRBD1 or TRBD2 may supply D (5 bases each). The CDR3 length is 14 residues. Trimming took 1 base from V and 5 from J, leaving 12 bases between them. The V gene's germline CDR1 is SGHTA and CDR2 FQGNSA. DNA for the CDR3: TGTGCCAGCAGCTTAGTCGGGGCGGGCGACGAGCAGTACTTC. As protein: CASSLVGAGDEQYF.

The rearrangement links TRBV5-1 to TRBJ2-3, with 13 positions matching TRBD2. V lost 4 bases to trimming and J lost 5 bases; unmatched junction nucleotides: 1. CDR3 length: 14 residues. Germline loops: CDR1 SGHRS, CDR2 YFSETQ. For the CDR3, the DNA is TGCGCCAGCAGCACTAGCGGGAGGGAAGATACGCAGTATTTT. Residues: CASSTSGREDTQYF. Based on the CDR3 plus reference TRBV5-1 and TRBJ2-3, the full variable domain is KAGVTQTPRYLIKTRGQQVTLSCSPISGHRSVSWYQQTPGQGLQFLFEYFSETQRNKGNFPGRFSGRQFSNSRSEMNVSTLELGDSALYLCASSTSGREDTQYFGPGTRLTVL.

This clone was picked up a small number of times. The chain couples TRBV11-2 to TRBJ2-2; 7 bases line up with TRBD2. This CDR3 spans 15 amino acids. The germline V gene has CDR1 SGHAT and CDR2 FQNNGV. With V trimmed by 4 bases and J by 5 bases, 7 bases remained unmatched. CDR3 sequence (DNA): TGTGCCAGCAGCTGGAGGGGAGGGCAGACCGGGGAGCTGTTTTTT. It is translated as CASSWRGGQTGELFF.

A word on this clone: One end of the junction is discordant with germline, which a read error may explain. V and J are TRBV7-2 and TRBJ2-1; D may be TRBD2 (6 bases). The CDR3 is 14 residues long. The germline gives CDR1 SGHTA, CDR2 FQGNSA. The chain's CDR3 is CASSLVSDYHEQFF. In nucleotides, the CDR3 is TGTGCCAGCAGCTTAGTCTCGGACTACCATGAGCAGTTCTTC.